This is a list of T cell receptor beta chains from one sample in a study of glioma-infiltrating T cells. TCRdb reprocessed the multiplex PCR reads via MiXCR and lists one record per CDR3 protein. The repertoire includes some 150,000 distinct CDR3 sequences, 39% of them detected once, and around 18% sits in the top ten. Sequenced material: glioma tissue, nonneoplastic brain tissue, or PBMCs (not recorded which). These receptors were taken from a human donor with low-grade glioma or glioblastoma, undergoing nonglioma brain surgery, or in good health (not recorded which). Each CDR3 is given with its conserved first and last residue. The order of the fields is V gene, clone size, J gene, D gene, CDR3 protein, CDR3 DNA. D genes are given only for firm matches. Clone size appears in some rows only: once, few, many, or a class for an expanded clone.

TRBV20-1,-,TRBJ1-1,-,CSARMDWNTEAFF,TGCAGTGCTAGGATGGACTGGAACACTGAAGCTTTCTTT
TRBV7-8,few,TRBJ2-3,-,CASSLDPSTDTQYF,TGTGCCAGCAGCTTAGACCCCAGCACAGATACGCAGTATTTT
TRBV6-1,few,TRBJ2-5,TRBD2,CASRSSGSETQYF,TGTGCCAGCAGGTCTAGCGGGAGCGAGACCCAGTACTTC
TRBV2,-,TRBJ1-2,-,CASSETFQGFTGYTF,TGTGCCAGCAGTGAGACCTTCCAGGGTTTTACTGGCTACACCTTC
TRBV13,-,TRBJ1-2,-,CASSSRGSLNYGYTF,TGTGCCAGCAGCTCCCGAGGCAGCCTTAACTATGGCTACACCTTC
TRBV25-1,-,TRBJ2-7,-,CASSEGNAGSYEQYF,TGTGCCAGCAGTGAAGGTAATGCAGGGTCCTACGAGCAGTACTTC
TRBV25-1,-,TRBJ2-2,-,CASSLVLGELFF,TGTGCCAGCAGTTTGGTCCTCGGGGAGCTGTTTTTT
TRBV15,once,TRBJ2-7,-,CATSSLVSGDEQYF,TGTGCCACCAGCAGCTTAGTTAGTGGGGATGAGCAGTACTTC
TRBV10-2,few,TRBJ1-5,-,CATREFNQPQHF,TGCGCCACCCGGGAGTTTAATCAGCCCCAGCATTTT
TRBV6-4,-,TRBJ2-3,-,CASSEFILTTQYF,TGTGCCAGCAGTGAATTTATTCTTACTACGCAGTATTTT